This T cell receptor (beta chain) originates from a study of blood T cell repertoires in COVID-19. In the study overall: The cDNA or gDNA used as material had been derived from T cells, B-cell-depleted T cells, or PBMCs.

Germline CDR1 SNHLY, CDR2 FYNNEI. The CDR3 length is 12 residues. Trimming removed 6 bases at V and 7 bases at J, with 10 bases between. Per the original methods: Amplification with reference gene primers provided the estimates of nucleated cell counts. Repertoires were generated with immunoSEQ multiplex PCR, while TCRdb's copy carries only in-frame clones and drops some. The V and J calls and clone size were taken over from that table, and D and trimming were inferred from the DNA. This table holds 110,000 to 150,000 clones, around 91% found once. The receptor was derived from a woman aged 60 to 75 with active COVID-19. The rearrangement links TRBV2 to TRBJ1-5; D is unresolved. The sample comprised peripheral blood. The CDR3 DNA reads TGTGCCAGCAGCATTGTTGGCCAGCCCCAGCATTTT. Its translation: CASSIVGQPQHF.